What follows are 25 T cell receptor beta chains derived from one specimen sequenced in a study of T cell responses to AZD1222 COVID-19 vaccine. The data were produced by immunoSEQ multiplex PCR, yet TCRdb's version contains in-frame clones alone and is incomplete. The sample records 90,000 to 120,000 clones, approximately 90% being singletons. This sample comprised peripheral blood, obtained on day 0 of MenACWY control vaccination. These receptors came from an adult in good health.

The chain links TRBV30 to TRBJ2-7; D gene ambiguous. V was pared by 3 bases and J by 6 bases, with 9 bases between. This CDR3 is 11 amino acids long. Germline CDR1 GTSNPN, CDR2 SVGIG (reference sequence). The CDR3 here is CAWRAGSEQYF. Written as DNA, the CDR3 is TGTGCCTGGAGGGCTGGCTCCGAGCAGTACTTC.

V and J are TRBV6-5 and TRBJ1-2; 8 positions agree with TRBD1. The trim removed 5 bases at V and 13 bases at J, leaving 9 bases unmatched. Germline V CDR1 and CDR2: MNHEY, SVGAGI. There are 12 residues in the CDR3. CDR3 protein: CASSRDRSVPTF. The CDR3 nucleotides read TGTGCCAGCAGTAGGGACAGGTCGGTCCCCACCTTC.

The chain combines TRBV7-2 with TRBJ2-2; D is possibly TRBD2 (6 bases). CDR3 length: 16 amino acids. V lost 2 bases, J lost 5 bases, and 15 bases lay in between. Germline CDR1 and CDR2: SGHTA and FQGNSA. CDR3 sequence (DNA): TGTGCCAGCAGCTTAACGGGTACGGCGGGGACCGGGGAGCTGTTTTTT. It codes for CASSLTGTAGTGELFF.

The rearrangement uses TRBV3-1 (or the pseudogene TRBV3-2) and TRBJ1-6; 9 positions agree with TRBD1. The CDR3 length is 15 residues. Germline V gene lookup returns CDR1 LGHDT and CDR2 YNNKEL (reference sequence). Germline trimming cut 4 bases from V and 6 bases from J; bases unmatched to any gene: 4. The CDR3 protein is CASSPRDRVNSPLHF. The CDR3 DNA sequence: TGTGCCAGCAGCCCCCGGGACAGGGTTAATTCACCCCTCCACTTT.

The rearrangement joins TRBV7-3 to TRBJ2-1, with 8 bases aligning to TRBD2. This CDR3 contains 15 residues. From germline, CDR1 is SGHTA and CDR2 FQGTGA. V lost 2 bases, J lost 8 bases, and 8 bases stayed unmatched. CDR3 DNA sequence: TGTGCCAGCAGCTTAGGCGGGGGGCTGTCGGATGAGCAGTTCTTC. Translating gives CASSLGGGLSDEQFF.

The V call is TRBV5-1, the J call TRBJ1-3; no clear D gene. V lost 4 bases to trimming and J lost 0 bases, with 5 bases between them. This CDR3 is built from 13 residues. Germline CDR1 is SGHRS and CDR2 is YFSETQ. The CDR3 protein is CASSRNSGNTIYF. CDR3 in DNA: TGCGCCAGCAGCAGGAACTCTGGAAACACCATATATTTT. The variable domain in full, completed from reference TRBV5-1 and TRBJ1-3, reads KAGVTQTPRYLIKTRGQQVTLSCSPISGHRSVSWYQQTPGQGLQFLFEYFSETQRNKGNFPGRFSGRQFSNSRSEMNVSTLELGDSALYLCASSRNSGNTIYFGEGSWLTVV.

V is TRBV5-1 and J is TRBJ2-1; 7 nucleotides match TRBD1. CDR3 size: 15 residues. V was clipped by 1 base and J by 6 bases; unmatched bases: 7. Germline loops: CDR1 SGHRS, CDR2 YFSETQ. This chain's CDR3 is CASSLTRTGRNEQFF. For the CDR3, the DNA is TGCGCCAGCAGCTTGACTCGGACAGGACGCAATGAGCAGTTCTTC. The full variable domain, rest sourced from reference TRBV5-1 and TRBJ2-1, is KAGVTQTPRYLIKTRGQQVTLSCSPISGHRSVSWYQQTPGQGLQFLFEYFSETQRNKGNFPGRFSGRQFSNSRSEMNVSTLELGDSALYLCASSLTRTGRNEQFFGPGTRLTVL.

The CDR3 DNA is TGTGCCAGCAGCCGGACTGCGTGGGGTACAGATACGCAGTATTTT. It translates to CASSRTAWGTDTQYF. This rearrangement joins TRBV28 to TRBJ2-3, with D maybe TRBD2 (5 bases). The V end lost 6 bases, the J end lost 3 bases, and 16 bases lay between the germline ends. Germline loops: CDR1 MDHEN, CDR2 SYDVKM. CDR3 length: 15 amino acids. Full variable domain (rest looked up from reference TRBV28 and TRBJ2-3): DVKVTQSSRYLVKRTGEKVFLECVQDMDHENMFWYRQDPGLGLRLIYFSYDVKMKEKGDIPEGYSVSREKKERFSLILESASTNQTSMYLCASSRTAWGTDTQYFGPGTRLTVL.

The chain recombines TRBV28 with TRBJ1-6; D call uncertain. Trimming removed 6 bases at V and 5 bases at J, with 11 bases between. Per germline, CDR1 MDHEN and CDR2 SYDVKM. The CDR3 consists of 14 residues. This chain's CDR3 is CASSYGVDNSPLHF. The CDR3 bases are TGTGCCAGCAGCTATGGGGTTGATAATTCACCCCTCCACTTT. Combining the CDR3 with reference TRBV28 and TRBJ1-6 gives the whole variable domain DVKVTQSSRYLVKRTGEKVFLECVQDMDHENMFWYRQDPGLGLRLIYFSYDVKMKEKGDIPEGYSVSREKKERFSLILESASTNQTSMYLCASSYGVDNSPLHFGNGTRLTVT.

The chain employs TRBV18 and TRBJ2-1; 8 nucleotides agree with TRBD1. The trim removed 0 bases at V and 6 bases at J, leaving 7 bases unmatched. Looked up from germline, CDR1 is KGHSH and CDR2 is LQKENI. The CDR3 contains 16 residues. CDR3 coding DNA: TGTGCCAGCTCACCACCGACGACAGGGGCATCCAATGAGCAGTTCTTC. Residues: CASSPPTTGASNEQFF.

A few counts support this clone. The chain combines TRBV20-1 with TRBJ1-4, with unresolved D. Trimming took off 7 bases at V and 8 bases at J, with 11 bases between the two ends. This CDR3 has 11 amino acids. Germline CDR1 and CDR2: DFQATT and SNEGSKA (reference sequence). For the CDR3, the DNA is TGCAGTGTCCCCGGCGGAGAAAAACTGTTTTTT. The encoded protein is CSVPGGEKLFF.

This chain links TRBV4-2 with TRBJ1-2, with no clear D. CDR1 and CDR2 from the germline V gene are LGHNA and YNFKEQ. Deletions cut 3 bases from V and 3 bases from J, with 14 bases between. The CDR3 runs 15 residues. The CDR3 loop is CASSHTRTTDYGYTF. CDR3 coding DNA: TGTGCCAGCAGCCATACCAGAACGACCGACTATGGCTACACCTTC.

This clone was seen a few times. This chain links TRBV5-4 with TRBJ1-2; D unclear. This CDR3 contains 13 residues. V lost 3 bases to trimming and J lost 8 bases, with 14 bases between them. Germline V lookup: CDR1 SGHNT, CDR2 YYREEE (reference sequence). CDR3 DNA: TGTGCCAGCAGCTCCCCGCTGGTGCGGGGCTACACCTTC. Protein: CASSSPLVRGYTF.

In its sample, this clone was seen once. CDR3 residues: CASSGGQGAKRSPLHF. The DNA for the CDR3 is TGTGCCAGCAGCGGAGGACAGGGGGCAAAGAGATCACCCCTCCACTTT. The chain joins TRBV9 to TRBJ1-6; 11 bases line up with TRBD1. Trimming cost V 3 bases and J 10 bases; bases outside gene matches: 9. CDR3 length: 16 residues. Germline V CDR1 and CDR2: SGDLS, YYNGEE.

The CDR3: CASSPGQAKETQYF. The DNA of the CDR3 is TGCGCCAGCAGCCCCGGACAGGCGAAAGAGACCCAGTACTTC. The gene calls are TRBV5-1 and TRBJ2-5, with 7 bases aligning to TRBD1. V shed 4 bases, J shed 3 bases, and the junction held 6 bases outside the gene matches. This CDR3 has 14 residues. The V gene's germline CDR1 is SGHRS and CDR2 YFSETQ. The full variable domain, its missing parts supplied by reference TRBV5-1 and TRBJ2-5, is KAGVTQTPRYLIKTRGQQVTLSCSPISGHRSVSWYQQTPGQGLQFLFEYFSETQRNKGNFPGRFSGRQFSNSRSEMNVSTLELGDSALYLCASSPGQAKETQYFGPGTRLLVL.

The chain joins TRBV5-1 to TRBJ1-2; no firm D call. V dropped 0 bases and J dropped 1 base, with 4 bases sitting between them. The CDR3 is made up of 13 amino acids. CDR1 and CDR2 from the germline V gene are SGHRS and YFSETQ. This CDR3 reads CASSLDSNYGYTF. Written as DNA, the CDR3 is TGCGCCAGCAGCTTGGACAGTAACTATGGCTACACCTTC.

The chain couples TRBV5-4 to TRBJ2-1; 9 bases align to TRBD1. J lost 6 bases, V lost 4 bases, and 14 bases had no gene match. CDR3 length: 17 amino acids. Germline CDR1 is SGHNT and CDR2 is YYREEE (reference sequence). The CDR3 coding sequence is TGTGCCAGCAGCCTGGGTGGGACAGGGTTTAGCGGCAATGAGCAGTTCTTC. Protein sequence: CASSLGGTGFSGNEQFF.

The chain carries TRBV5-8 and TRBJ1-3; TRBD1 matches 8 bases. V gave up 3 bases and J gave up 2 bases; unmatched junction bases: 1. Germline lookup yields CDR1 SGHTS and CDR2 YDEGEE. This CDR3 comprises 14 residues. Here the CDR3 reads CASSSTGAGNTIYF. The CDR3, as DNA: TGTGCCAGCAGCTCGACAGGGGCTGGAAACACCATATATTTT.

V and J are TRBV20-1 and TRBJ1-6; D perhaps matches TRBD1 (5 bases). The germline V gene has CDR1 DFQATT and CDR2 SNEGSKA (reference sequence). Trimming removed 3 bases at V and 6 bases at J, with 12 bases between. This CDR3 spans 14 amino acids. Written as DNA, the CDR3 is TGCAGTGCTAGTTTGGGGCAAGCTAATTCACCCCTCCACTTT. This sequence encodes CSASLGQANSPLHF.

The V call is TRBV7-6, the J call TRBJ2-7, with D possibly matching TRBD1 (6 bases). The CDR3 is made up of 15 amino acids. V was clipped by 5 bases and J by 3 bases, with 17 bases between them. From germline, CDR1 is SGHVS and CDR2 FNYEAQ. The CDR3 bases are TGTGCCAGCAGCGGGGGCTCAGGGGCCCACTACGAGCAGTACTTC. It codes for CASSGGSGAHYEQYF.

The CDR3 DNA reads TGTGCCAGCAGGGTTCTGGGGGGCCAAAACACTGAAGCTTTCTTT. Translating it yields CASRVLGGQNTEAFF. The chain has TRBV27 and TRBJ1-1; possibly TRBD1 for D (6 bases). Trimming took off 6 bases at V and 2 bases at J, with 16 bases between the two ends. Germline lookup yields CDR1 MNHEY and CDR2 SMNVEV (reference sequence). This CDR3 contains 15 residues.

V and J are TRBV20-1 and TRBJ1-1; D is possibly TRBD1 (5 bases). Germline V gives CDR1 DFQATT, CDR2 SNEGSKA (reference sequence). V lost 6 bases and J lost 8, with 10 bases in between. This CDR3 has 10 residues. The CDR3 loop reads CSAPGPEAFF. The CDR3 DNA sequence: TGCAGTGCCCCGGGGCCCGAAGCTTTCTTT.

The chain carries TRBV7-9 and TRBJ2-7; 7 bases match TRBD1. The V and J ends lost 4 bases and 1 base, in that order; junction bases with no gene match: 4. The germline CDR1 and CDR2 sequences are SEHNR and FQNEAQ (reference sequence). The CDR3 sequence is 14 residues long. The CDR3 here is CASSSRDSSYEQYF. DNA of the CDR3: TGTGCCAGCAGCTCTCGGGACAGTTCCTACGAGCAGTACTTC. Together with reference TRBV7-9 and TRBJ2-7, the CDR3 gives the full variable domain: DTGVSQNPRHKITKRGQNVTFRCDPISEHNRLYWYRQTLGQGPEFLTYFQNEAQLEKSRLLSDRFSAERPKGSFSTLEIQRTEQGDSAMYLCASSSRDSSYEQYFGPGTRLTVT.

The CDR3 nucleotides read TGTGCCAGCTCACCTAATGAACAGGGGGCAAGCTATGGCTACACCTTC. It yields the protein CASSPNEQGASYGYTF. The chain employs TRBV18 and TRBJ1-2; 9 bases agree with TRBD1. With V trimmed by 3 bases and J by 4 bases, 9 bases remained unmatched. Germline lookup yields CDR1 KGHSH and CDR2 LQKENI. The CDR3 runs to 16 residues.

This sequence joins TRBV9 and TRBJ1-1; TRBD1 might be the D (5 bases). Trimming pared 4 bases from V and 1 base from J, leaving 14 bases between. The CDR3 contains 15 residues. CDR1 and CDR2 (germline): SGDLS, YYNGEE. CDR3 bases: TGTGCCAGCAGCAAACGCCCGGGGGGGAACACTGAAGCTTTCTTT. Amino acid sequence: CASSKRPGGNTEAFF.